A selection of T cell receptor beta chains follows, all from one sample in a study of Ad26.COV2.S vaccination and SARS-CoV-2 variants. Sequenced by immunoSEQ multiplex PCR; TCRdb stores in-frame clones only, minus some. The sample has around 340,000 clones, 70% to 90% seen once. Sequencing was performed on peripheral blood, taken in a trial of Ad26.COV2.S vaccine versus placebo. Every receptor here comes from a person aged 18 to 65 who received the Ad26.COV2.S COVID-19 vaccine or a placebo. Both conserved end residues are part of each CDR3. The order of the fields is D gene, J gene, clone size, V gene, CDR3 DNA, CDR3 protein. The D gene is left open where the match is weak. A row's size may be missing; if present it is once, few, many or a size class.

NA	TRBJ1-1	once	TRBV6-6	TGTGCCAGCACTAGGGGAGGGAACACTGAAGCTTTCTTT	CASTRGGNTEAFF
TRBD1	TRBJ1-2	NA	TRBV11-1	TGTGCCAGCAGCTTAAGAGCAGGGGGCGGAAATGGCTACACCTTC	CASSLRAGGGNGYTF
TRBD2	TRBJ2-2	NA	TRBV28	TGTGCCAGCTCGGGACTAGCGGGAGGAAACACCGGGGAGCTGTTTTTT	CASSGLAGGNTGELFF
NA	TRBJ2-7	NA	TRBV20-1	TGCAGTGCTAGAGGGCCATACGAGCAGTACTTC	CSARGPYEQYF
NA	TRBJ2-1	NA	TRBV24-1	TGTGCCACCAGTGGTCAGTACAATGAGCAGTTCTTC	CATSGQYNEQFF
TRBD1	TRBJ1-4	NA	TRBV28	TGTGCCAGCAGTTCCGGGACAGGGGCCTGGAAAGAAAAACTGTTTTTT	CASSSGTGAWKEKLFF
TRBD1	TRBJ2-3	NA	TRBV5-6	TGTGCCAGCAGCTGGGGGACAGGGAGGGCCACAGATACGCAGTATTTT	CASSWGTGRATDTQYF
NA	TRBJ2-1	NA	TRBV19	TGTGCCAGTAGTATGGGGGTTGGTGTAAATGAGCAGTTCTTC	CASSMGVGVNEQFF
NA	TRBJ1-2	NA	TRBV7-9	TGTGCCAGCAGCTTTTCGACGGAGTATGGCTACACCTTC	CASSFSTEYGYTF
NA	TRBJ1-2	once	TRBV6-2/TRBV6-3	TGTGCCAGCAGTTACTCTGGCGGACCCTATGGCTACACCTTC	CASSYSGGPYGYTF
NA	TRBJ1-2	NA	TRBV18	TGTGCCAGCTCACCTCCGGGGAACTCCGCCGGTGGCTACACCTTC	CASSPPGNSAGGYTF
NA	TRBJ1-3	NA	TRBV4-1	TGCGCCAGCAGCCAAGATTATGGAGGGGGTGGGGGAAACACCATATATTTT	CASSQDYGGGGGNTIYF
NA	TRBJ2-2	NA	TRBV27	TGTGCCAGCAGTTTAGGCAATTCCGGGGAGCTGTTTTTT	CASSLGNSGELFF
NA	TRBJ2-5	NA	TRBV3-1/TRBV3-2	TGTGCCAGCAGCCTCCTGGTCCAAGAGACCCAGTACTTC	CASSLLVQETQYF
NA	TRBJ2-7	NA	TRBV18	TGTGCCAGCTCACCACCGGTGGGGGGGCTCGGCGAGCAGTACTTC	CASSPPVGGLGEQYF
TRBD1	TRBJ2-7	NA	TRBV10-3	TGTGCCATCACGACCGGACAGGGGACAGACGAGCAGTACTTC	CAITTGQGTDEQYF
TRBD2	TRBJ2-1	NA	TRBV25-1	TGTGCCAGCAGTGATGGACTAGCGGGCCCCTACAATGAGCAGTTCTTC	CASSDGLAGPYNEQFF
NA	TRBJ2-5	NA	TRBV5-4	TGTGCCAGCAGCTTGGGCAGGGAGACCCAGTACTTC	CASSLGRETQYF
NA	TRBJ2-5	NA	TRBV2	TGTGCCAGCAGTGAAAACAGTAGGGCGGAGACCCAGTACTTC	CASSENSRAETQYF
TRBD2	TRBJ2-5	NA	TRBV9	TGTGCCAGCAGCTCTACTAGCGGGAGTGAGGAGACCCAGTACTTC	CASSSTSGSEETQYF
NA	TRBJ1-3	NA	TRBV19	TGTGCCAGTAGTGGGCAACCTTCTGGAAACACCATATATTTT	CASSGQPSGNTIYF
NA	TRBJ2-4	NA	TRBV18	TGTGCCAGCTCACCATGGTCCGGGGACCACATTCAGTACTTC	CASSPWSGDHIQYF
NA	TRBJ2-5	NA	TRBV10-3	TGTGCCATCACCGCAGCGCTGAAAGAGACCCAGTACTTC	CAITAALKETQYF
NA	TRBJ2-6	NA	TRBV12-5	TGTGCTAGTGGTTTGACCTCTCCGGTCTCTGGGGCCAACGTCCTGACTTTC	CASGLTSPVSGANVLTF
NA	TRBJ2-1	NA	TRBV4-3	TGCGCCAGCAGCCAAGATGGTTCCGCGAGCTCCTACAATGAGCAGTTCTTC	CASSQDGSASSYNEQFF
NA	TRBJ2-7	NA	TRBV12-3/TRBV12-4	TGTGCCAGCAGACTCTCCTTTGGCGAGCAGTACTTC	CASRLSFGEQYF
TRBD1	TRBJ2-3	NA	TRBV7-9	TGTGCCAGCAGCTCAATGGACAGACAGGGGATAACTAGCACAGATACGCAGTATTTT	CASSSMDRQGITSTDTQYF
NA	TRBJ1-1	NA	TRBV30	TGTGCCTGGAGCGGAATACAGGGTCTGAACACTGAAGCTTTCTTT	CAWSGIQGLNTEAFF
TRBD1	TRBJ1-3	NA	TRBV7-9	TGTGCCAGCAGCCTCACAGGGGACGCTGGAAACACCATATATTTT	CASSLTGDAGNTIYF
NA	TRBJ1-3	NA	TRBV18	TGTGCCAGCTCACCAGGGGGCAGCTCTGGAAACACCATATATTTT	CASSPGGSSGNTIYF
NA	TRBJ1-5	NA	TRBV5-1	TGCGCCAGCAGCTTGGTCCCAAGCCAGCCCCAGCATTTT	CASSLVPSQPQHF
NA	TRBJ1-6	NA	TRBV6-2/TRBV6-3	TGTGCCAGCAGTTACGACAGCTCGTTGCCCCTCCACTTT	CASSYDSSLPLHF
TRBD2	TRBJ2-3	NA	TRBV3-1/TRBV3-2	TGTGCCAGCAGCCAAGGGTTGGGGGGGGATACAGATACGCAGTATTTT	CASSQGLGGDTDTQYF
TRBD2	TRBJ2-7	NA	TRBV6-5	TGTGCCAGCACCGGGACTAGATACGAGCAGTACTTC	CASTGTRYEQYF
NA	TRBJ2-3	NA	TRBV14	TGTGCCAGCAGCCAAGGGGGGACGGGTACGCAGTATTTT	CASSQGGTGTQYF
TRBD1	TRBJ2-2	NA	TRBV28	TGTGCCAGCAGTCCAGGGGGCATAGAGAACACCGGGGAGCTGTTTTTT	CASSPGGIENTGELFF
TRBD2	TRBJ2-3	NA	TRBV19	TGTGCCAGTAGTATATCTAGCGGGGGGGCTGCGAGCACAGATACGCAGTATTTT	CASSISSGGAASTDTQYF
NA	TRBJ1-5	once	TRBV2	TGTGCCAGCAGAGGGGTATGGGGGAGTCAGCCCCAGCATTTT	CASRGVWGSQPQHF
TRBD1	TRBJ2-5	NA	TRBV3-1/TRBV3-2	TGTGCCAGCAGCCTTCCGGGACAGATGTACCAAGAGACCCAGTACTTC	CASSLPGQMYQETQYF
NA	TRBJ2-1	NA	TRBV9	TGTGCCAGCAGCGTAGGAGAGGGAGGCTATGAGCAGTTCTTC	CASSVGEGGYEQFF
NA	TRBJ1-5	NA	TRBV20-1	TGCAGTGCTAGTCAACAGGGTAGCAATCAGCCCCAGCATTTT	CSASQQGSNQPQHF
TRBD1	TRBJ2-5	NA	TRBV24-1	TGTGCCACCAGTGATTCGGGGACAGGGGGAGAGACCCAGTACTTC	CATSDSGTGGETQYF
NA	TRBJ1-3	NA	TRBV5-6	TGTGCCAGCAGCTTGAAGGGCGGTGGAAACACCATATATTTT	CASSLKGGGNTIYF
NA	TRBJ1-5	NA	TRBV19	TGTGCCAGTAGTAGCCGCCGGGGTAGCAATCAGCCCCAGCATTTT	CASSSRRGSNQPQHF
TRBD2	TRBJ2-5	NA	TRBV7-9	TGTGCCAGCAGCCCAGTTTGGACTAGCGCCGGGACCCAGTACTTC	CASSPVWTSAGTQYF
TRBD1	TRBJ2-7	NA	TRBV19	TGTGCCAGTAGTCTAGGGGGCGCGGGCTACGAGCAGTACTTC	CASSLGGAGYEQYF
NA	TRBJ1-4	NA	TRBV27	TGTGCCAGCAGTCCGAGAAGAGGTGAAAAACTGTTTTTT	CASSPRRGEKLFF
NA	TRBJ2-3	NA	TRBV4-3	TGCGCCAGCAGCCAAGGGTCTCTTGTCGCAGATACGCAGTATTTT	CASSQGSLVADTQYF
NA	TRBJ1-1	NA	TRBV3-1/TRBV3-2	TGTGCCAGCAGCCCGGGCGGGGGGCGGAACACTGAAGCTTTCTTT	CASSPGGGRNTEAFF
NA	TRBJ1-3	NA	TRBV7-8	TGTGCCAGCAGCTTAGGGACAGTTGGAAACACCATATATTTT	CASSLGTVGNTIYF
NA	TRBJ1-1	NA	TRBV11-2	TGTGCCAGCAGCTCAAAAACATCTGGAACTGAAGCTTTCTTT	CASSSKTSGTEAFF
TRBD1	TRBJ2-2	NA	TRBV5-1	TGCGCCAGCAGCTTGGGGACAGGGGGCATCGGGGAGCTGTTTTTT	CASSLGTGGIGELFF
TRBD2	TRBJ2-2	NA	TRBV11-3	TGTGCCAGCAGCTCCTCGACTAGCGGGGGACGTACCGGGGAGCTGTTTTTT	CASSSSTSGGRTGELFF
NA	TRBJ2-1	NA	TRBV7-2	TGTGCCAGCCCCCGCACGGGGCGGGACGCCTACAATGAGCAGTTCTTC	CASPRTGRDAYNEQFF
NA	TRBJ2-4	NA	TRBV4-1	TGCGCCAGCAGCCAAGATTTCGAGGTAGCCAAAAACATTCAGTACTTC	CASSQDFEVAKNIQYF